This TCR beta chain came from a study of T cell therapy after organ transplantation. Study-wide context: Most of the ten patients were clinical responders.

On this clone itself: Its specificity is not known.

The method was immunoSEQ multiplex PCR; TCRdb's version includes in-frame clones alone and lacks a portion of them. Here the sample spans about 1,500 clones, about two thirds being singletons. With V trimmed by 3 bases and J by 5 bases, 10 bases remained unmatched. Germline V gene sequence: CDR1 SGDLS, CDR2 YYNGEE. The CDR3 contains 17 residues. The time point: 20-29 weeks after completion of therapy. These transplant recipients had drug-resistant or recurrent cytomegalovirus infection. This receptor was identified in a human patient who had received a solid organ transplant and had CMV disease. Some T cells could come from the graft donor. The sequencing used CD8+ T cells from blood, collected after autologous CMV-specific T cell therapy. V and J are TRBV9 and TRBJ2-2, with 10 positions matching TRBD1. CDR3 nucleotides: TGTGCCAGCAGCGATAGTCCGGGACAGGGGCGGACCGGGGAGCTGTTTTTT. It yields the protein CASSDSPGQGRTGELFF.